The 9 T cell receptor beta chains below all came from one sample that was sequenced in a study of regulatory T cells in long-lasting Graves disease. Stated time point: persistent/refractory GD, antithyroid drugs over 5 years with positive TRAb. PBMC RNA served as the TCR library source. iRepertoire HTBI primers and Arm-PCR of CDR3 regions built TCR beta libraries. TCRdb reprocessed the multiplex PCR reads via MiXCR and lists one record per CDR3 protein. The data show more than 650,000 distinct CDR3 sequences, with 30% seen just once and roughly 40% held by the top ten. This sample comprised peripheral blood mononuclear cells (PBMCs), obtained when the disease was refractory, from a patient treated with antithyroid drugs. Source of these receptors: a female donor with Graves disease.

J is TRBJ2-7 and V is TRBV11-2, with 11 bases matching TRBD2. Per the germline V gene, CDR1 is SGHAT and CDR2 is FQNNGV. V dropped 3 bases and J dropped 3; count of bases not matched to a gene: 4. The CDR3 covers 15 residues. The CDR3 region is CASSFLAGGHYEQYF. The CDR3 DNA is TGTGCCAGCAGCTTCCTAGCGGGAGGTCACTACGAGCAGTACTTC.

This clonotype was seen many times. The CDR3 loop reads CASGQGPYEQYF. CDR3 bases: TGTGCCAGCGGACAGGGACCCTACGAGCAGTACTTC. The chain carries TRBV2 and TRBJ2-7; TRBD1 matches 8 bases. V lost 8 bases and J lost 2; bases outside the gene matches: 2. CDR3 length equals 12 residues. CDR1 SNHLY and CDR2 FYNNEI come from the germline V gene. The whole variable domain, filled in from reference TRBV2 and TRBJ2-7, reads EPEVTQTPSHQVTQMGQEVILRCVPISNHLYFYWYRQILGQKVEFLVSFYNNEISEKSEIFDDQFSVERPDGSNFTLKIRSTKLEDSAMYFCASGQGPYEQYFGPGTRLTVT.

V gene TRBV20-1 combines with J gene TRBJ2-7, with 8 positions matching TRBD2. Germline V gene lookup returns CDR1 DFQATT and CDR2 SNEGSKA (reference sequence). This CDR3 spans 13 amino acids. Trimming took 7 bases from V and 3 from J; bases not matched to a gene: 8. In nucleotides, the CDR3 is TGCAGTGTTGCCGGGACTAGTCTCTACGAGCAGTACTTC. This translates into CSVAGTSLYEQYF.

This clonotype appeared a few times. The rearrangement links TRBV19 to TRBJ1-1; TRBD1 matches 7 bases. This CDR3 region has 17 residues. V was pared by 5 bases and J by 3 bases, with 15 bases of the junction left unmatched. The germline CDR1 and CDR2 sequences are LNHDA and SQIVND (reference sequence). CDR3 amino acids: CASSPRPRQGLDTEAFF. CDR3 in DNA: TGTGCCAGTAGTCCCCGCCCGCGACAGGGATTAGACACTGAAGCTTTCTTT.

The chain uses TRBV29-1 and TRBJ2-5, with 13 bases fitting TRBD2. This CDR3 spans 13 amino acids. The V and J ends lost 6 bases and 4 bases, in that order; junction bases with no gene match: 2. Germline V gene lookup returns CDR1 SQVTM and CDR2 ANQGSEA. The CDR3 reads CSVRLAGGETQYF. CDR3 bases: TGCAGCGTCCGACTAGCGGGAGGAGAGACCCAGTACTTC.

This clonotype was seen only once. A much more abundant neighbour one base away suggests this may be a read error. This sequence joins TRBV28 and TRBJ1-1; D is uncertain. Germline CDR1 is MDHEN and CDR2 is SYDVKM. The CDR3 loop spans 13 amino acids. For the CDR3, the DNA is TGTGCCAGCAATTTATGGGTGAACACTGAAGCTTTCTTT. This codes for CASNLWVNTEAFF.

This clonotype was detected only a few times. This chain joins TRBV6-2 or TRBV6-3 and TRBJ2-2; D is undetermined. V lost 5 bases to trimming and J lost 4 bases, with 11 bases between them. CDR1 MNHEY and CDR2 SVGEGT come from the germline V gene. The CDR3 runs to 14 residues. CDR3 in DNA: TGTGCCAGCAGTAAATCCCGGCGCACCGGGGAGCTGTTTTTT. Translation gives CASSKSRRTGELFF.

This clonotype was detected ten times or more. The chain links TRBV10-3 to TRBJ2-7; TRBD2 agrees at 11 bases. V gave up 2 bases and J gave up 3 bases; unmatched junction bases: 0. Germline V CDR1 and CDR2: ENHRY, SYGVKD. The CDR3 loop spans 14 amino acids. The CDR3 loop is CAISEGLAGYEQYF. DNA for the CDR3: TGTGCCATCAGTGAGGGACTAGCGGGCTACGAGCAGTACTTC.

The chain recombines TRBV29-1 with TRBJ1-1; 8 bases are shared with TRBD1. The length of the CDR3 is 16 residues. After removal of 6 bases from V and 5 bases from J, the junction contained 17 bases not matched to a gene. Germline CDR1 and CDR2: SQVTM and ANQGSEA. The CDR3 DNA reads as TGCAGCGTCATACAGGGGGTAGTTCGTATGGGGACTGAAGCTTTCTTT. Its translation is CSVIQGVVRMGTEAFF.